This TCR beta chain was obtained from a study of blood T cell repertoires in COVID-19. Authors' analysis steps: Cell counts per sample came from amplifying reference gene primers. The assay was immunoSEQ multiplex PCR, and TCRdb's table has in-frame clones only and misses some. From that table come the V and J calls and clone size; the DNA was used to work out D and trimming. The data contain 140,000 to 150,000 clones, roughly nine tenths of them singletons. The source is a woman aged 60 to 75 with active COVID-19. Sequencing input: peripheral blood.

The CDR3 nucleotides are TGTGCCAGTAGTTTCCGGACTAGCGGGAGGGAGGAGCAGTTCTTC. It translates to CASSFRTSGREEQFF. The chain recombines TRBV19 with TRBJ2-1; 15 bases align to TRBD2. From germline, CDR1 is LNHDA and CDR2 SQIVND (reference sequence). The CDR3 sequence is 15 residues long. V dropped 5 bases and J dropped 10; count of bases not matched to a gene: 6.